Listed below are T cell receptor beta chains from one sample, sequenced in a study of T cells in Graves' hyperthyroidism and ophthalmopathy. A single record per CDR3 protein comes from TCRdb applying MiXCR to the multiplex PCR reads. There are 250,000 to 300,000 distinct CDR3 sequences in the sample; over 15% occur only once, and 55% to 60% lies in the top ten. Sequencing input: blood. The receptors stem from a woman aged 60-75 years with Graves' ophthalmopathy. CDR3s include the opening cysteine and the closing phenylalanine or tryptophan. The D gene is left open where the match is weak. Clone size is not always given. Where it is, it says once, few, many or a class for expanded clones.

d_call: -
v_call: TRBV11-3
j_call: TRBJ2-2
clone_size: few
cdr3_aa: CASSSSLATVSNTGELFF
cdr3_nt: TGTGCCAGCAGTTCCTCCCTCGCGACGGTATCGAACACCGGGGAGCTGTTTTTT

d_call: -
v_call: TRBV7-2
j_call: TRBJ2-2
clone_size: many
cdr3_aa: CASSRSLLSGQTGELFF
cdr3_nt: TGTGCCAGCAGCCGTTCCCTTTTATCGGGGCAAACCGGGGAGCTGTTTTTT

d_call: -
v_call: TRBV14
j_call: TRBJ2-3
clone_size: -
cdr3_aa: CASSRRERASYTDTQYF
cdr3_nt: TGTGCCAGCAGCCGTCGCGAGCGGGCCTCTTACACAGATACGCAGTATTTT

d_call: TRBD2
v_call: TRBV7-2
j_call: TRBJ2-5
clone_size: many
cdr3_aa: CASSQGTSSETQYF
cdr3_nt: TGTGCCAGCAGCCAGGGGACTAGTAGTGAGACCCAGTACTTC

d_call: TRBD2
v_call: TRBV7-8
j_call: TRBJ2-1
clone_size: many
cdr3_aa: CASSPQGLAQSRNEQFF
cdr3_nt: TGTGCCAGCAGCCCACAGGGACTAGCGCAGAGTAGGAATGAGCAGTTCTTC

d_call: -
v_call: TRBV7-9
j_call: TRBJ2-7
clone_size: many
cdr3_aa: CASSFTSSYEQYF
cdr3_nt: TGTGCCAGCAGCTTCACTAGCTCCTACGAGCAGTACTTC

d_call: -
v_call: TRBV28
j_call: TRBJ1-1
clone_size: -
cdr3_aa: CASSSPGTPNTEAFF
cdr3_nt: TGTGCCAGCAGTAGCCCCGGGACCCCGAACACTGAAGCTTTCTTT

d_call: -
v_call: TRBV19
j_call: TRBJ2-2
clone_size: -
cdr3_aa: CASSKITVNTGELFF
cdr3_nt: TGTGCCAGTAGTAAGATAACGGTGAACACCGGGGAGCTGTTTTTT

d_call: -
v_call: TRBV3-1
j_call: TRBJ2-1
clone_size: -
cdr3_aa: CASSRLGTLYNEQFF
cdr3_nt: TGTGCCAGCAGCCGACTCGGGACACTATACAATGAGCAGTTCTTC

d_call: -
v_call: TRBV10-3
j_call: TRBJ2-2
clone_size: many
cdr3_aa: CAISESWSNTGELFF
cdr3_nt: TGTGCCATCAGTGAGTCGTGGAGCAACACCGGGGAGCTGTTTTTT

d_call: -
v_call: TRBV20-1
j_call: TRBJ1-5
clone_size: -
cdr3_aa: CSARDSGADQPQHF
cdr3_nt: TGCAGTGCTAGAGACTCGGGGGCAGATCAGCCCCAGCATTTT

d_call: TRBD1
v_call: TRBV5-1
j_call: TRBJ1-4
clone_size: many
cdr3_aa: CASSATGANNEKLFF
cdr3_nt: TGCGCCAGCAGCGCCACAGGGGCCAATAATGAAAAACTGTTTTTT

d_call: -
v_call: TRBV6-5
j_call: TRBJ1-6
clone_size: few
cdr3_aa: CASSYSQGPGYNSPLHF
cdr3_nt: TGTGCCAGCAGTTACTCCCAGGGGCCGGGCTATAATTCACCCCTCCACTTT

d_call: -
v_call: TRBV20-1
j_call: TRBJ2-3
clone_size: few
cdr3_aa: CSARDSGSPTDTQYF
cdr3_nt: TGCAGTGCTAGAGATTCCGGGTCCCCCACAGATACGCAGTATTTT

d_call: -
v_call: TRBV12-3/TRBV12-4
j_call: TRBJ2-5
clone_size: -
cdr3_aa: CASSLSGAQETQYF
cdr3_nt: TGTGCCAGCAGTTTATCGGGGGCCCAAGAGACCCAGTACTTC

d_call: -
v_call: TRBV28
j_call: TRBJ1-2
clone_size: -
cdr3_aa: CASSFPSGGYRGYTF
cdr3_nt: TGTGCCAGCAGTTTCCCGAGCGGGGGCTATCGTGGCTACACCTTC

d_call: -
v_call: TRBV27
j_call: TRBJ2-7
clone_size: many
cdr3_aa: CASSLLGDGGRNEQYF
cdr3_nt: TGTGCCAGCAGTTTATTAGGGGACGGGGGAAGGAACGAGCAGTACTTC

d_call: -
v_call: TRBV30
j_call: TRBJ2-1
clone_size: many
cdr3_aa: CAWRGFGTSDPYNEQFF
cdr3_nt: TGTGCCTGGAGGGGGTTCGGGACATCGGACCCCTACAATGAGCAGTTCTTC

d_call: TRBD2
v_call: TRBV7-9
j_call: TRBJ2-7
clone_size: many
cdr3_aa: CASSLALAGGFYEQYF
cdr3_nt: TGTGCCAGCAGCTTAGCTTTAGCGGGGGGCTTCTACGAGCAGTACTTC

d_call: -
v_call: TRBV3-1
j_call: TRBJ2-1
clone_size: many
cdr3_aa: CASSQDPGHVSYNEQFF
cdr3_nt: TGTGCCAGCAGCCAGGATCCGGGACACGTCTCCTACAATGAGCAGTTCTTC

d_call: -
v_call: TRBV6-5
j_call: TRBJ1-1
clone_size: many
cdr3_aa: CASSYGGLVTEAFF
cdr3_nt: TGTGCCAGCAGTTACGGGGGGCTGGTCACTGAAGCTTTCTTT

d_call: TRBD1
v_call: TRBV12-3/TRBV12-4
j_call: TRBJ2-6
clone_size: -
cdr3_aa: CASSIDRGNGANVLTF
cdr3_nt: TGTGCCAGCAGTATAGACAGGGGGAATGGGGCCAACGTCCTGACTTTC

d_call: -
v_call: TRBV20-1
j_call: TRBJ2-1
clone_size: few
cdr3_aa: CSATDFNEQFF
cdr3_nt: TGCAGTGCGACGGACTTCAATGAGCAGTTCTTC

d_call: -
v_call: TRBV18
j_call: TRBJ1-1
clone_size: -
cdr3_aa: CASSPALLNTEAFF
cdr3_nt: TGTGCCAGCTCACCGGCACTATTAAACACTGAAGCTTTCTTT

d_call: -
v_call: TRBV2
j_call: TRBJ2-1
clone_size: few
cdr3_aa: CASSPPPGEQFF
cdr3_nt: TGTGCCAGCAGTCCCCCACCGGGAGAGCAGTTCTTC

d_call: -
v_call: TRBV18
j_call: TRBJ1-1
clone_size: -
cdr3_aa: CASSPGTGVEAFF
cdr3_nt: TGTGCCAGCTCACCCGGGACGGGCGTTGAAGCTTTCTTT

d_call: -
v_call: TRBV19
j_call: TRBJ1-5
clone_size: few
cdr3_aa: CASTPDPSLNQPQHF
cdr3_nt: TGTGCCAGTACCCCCGACCCCAGTCTCAATCAGCCCCAGCATTTT

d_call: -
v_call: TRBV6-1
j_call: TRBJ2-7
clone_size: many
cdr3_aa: CASSRTERSYEQYF
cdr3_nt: TGTGCCAGCAGTCGGACGGAACGCTCCTACGAGCAGTACTTC

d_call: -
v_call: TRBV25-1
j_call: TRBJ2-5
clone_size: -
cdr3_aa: CASSERWPAGETQYF
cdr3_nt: TGTGCCAGCAGTGAACGGTGGCCGGCGGGGGAGACCCAGTACTTC

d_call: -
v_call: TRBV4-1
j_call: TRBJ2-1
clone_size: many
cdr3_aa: CASSQVLSSYNEQFF
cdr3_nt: TGCGCCAGCAGCCAAGTCCTGAGCTCCTACAATGAGCAGTTCTTC

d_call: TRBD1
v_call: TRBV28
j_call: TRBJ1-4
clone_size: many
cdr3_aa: CASSFLDRVELFF
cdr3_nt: TGTGCCAGCAGCTTTCTAGACAGGGTGGAACTGTTTTTT

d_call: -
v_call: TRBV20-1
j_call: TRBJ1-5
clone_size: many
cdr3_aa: CSAEGGINQPQHF
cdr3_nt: TGCAGTGCTGAGGGGGGCATTAATCAGCCCCAGCATTTT

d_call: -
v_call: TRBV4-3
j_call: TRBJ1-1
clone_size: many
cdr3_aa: CASSQDRFGSTEAFF
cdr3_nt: TGCGCCAGCAGCCAAGATCGTTTTGGGTCGACTGAAGCTTTCTTT

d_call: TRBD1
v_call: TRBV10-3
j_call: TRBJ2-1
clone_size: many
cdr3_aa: CAIRKTGEVGHEQFF
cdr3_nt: TGTGCCATCAGAAAGACAGGGGAGGTTGGGCATGAGCAGTTCTTC

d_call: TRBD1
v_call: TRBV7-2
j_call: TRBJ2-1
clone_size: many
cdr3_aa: CASSLFGTGALGEQFF
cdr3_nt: TGTGCCAGCAGCCTTTTCGGGACAGGGGCCTTAGGTGAGCAGTTCTTC

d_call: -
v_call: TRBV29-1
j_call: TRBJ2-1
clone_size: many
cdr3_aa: CSTPGPNNEQFF
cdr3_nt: TGCAGCACACCAGGGCCCAACAATGAGCAGTTCTTC

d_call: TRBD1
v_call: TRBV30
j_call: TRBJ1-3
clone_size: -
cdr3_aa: CAWSWTGTGGDTIYF
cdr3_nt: TGTGCCTGGAGTTGGACCGGGACAGGGGGAGACACCATATATTTT

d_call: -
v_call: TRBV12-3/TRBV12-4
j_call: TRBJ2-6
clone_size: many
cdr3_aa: CASSEGQGSGANVLTF
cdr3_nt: TGTGCCAGCAGTGAAGGCCAGGGCTCTGGGGCCAACGTCCTGACTTTC

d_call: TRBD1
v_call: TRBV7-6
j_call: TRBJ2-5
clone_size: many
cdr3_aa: CASSLETGGTQYF
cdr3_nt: TGTGCCAGCAGCTTGGAGACAGGGGGCACCCAGTACTTC

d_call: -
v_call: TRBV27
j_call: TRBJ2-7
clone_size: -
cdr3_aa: CASSLFSGQGIYEQYF
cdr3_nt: TGTGCCAGCAGTTTATTCTCGGGGCAGGGTATCTACGAGCAGTACTTC

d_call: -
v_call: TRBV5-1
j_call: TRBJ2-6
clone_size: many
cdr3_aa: CASSSGHIGPGANVLTF
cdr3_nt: TGCGCCAGCAGCTCCGGACACATAGGCCCTGGGGCCAACGTCCTGACTTTC

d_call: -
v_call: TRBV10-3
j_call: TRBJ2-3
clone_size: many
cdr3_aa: CAISESGYGVTDTQYF
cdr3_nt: TGTGCCATCAGTGAGTCGGGTTACGGGGTCACAGATACGCAGTATTTT

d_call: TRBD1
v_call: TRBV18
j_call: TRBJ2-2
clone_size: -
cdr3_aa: CASYRDRGTGELFF
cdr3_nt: TGTGCCAGCTATCGGGACAGGGGCACCGGGGAGCTGTTTTTT

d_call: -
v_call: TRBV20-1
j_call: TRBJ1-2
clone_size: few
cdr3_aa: CSARRQASPYGYTF
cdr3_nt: TGCAGTGCTAGAAGACAGGCCTCGCCCTATGGCTACACCTTC

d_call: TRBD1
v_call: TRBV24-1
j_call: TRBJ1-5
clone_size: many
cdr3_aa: CATSDNSGTGDGRPQHF
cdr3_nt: TGTGCCACCAGTGACAATTCCGGGACAGGGGACGGGAGGCCCCAGCATTTT

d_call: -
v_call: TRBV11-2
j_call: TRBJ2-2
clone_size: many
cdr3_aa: CASSPPFTQFGELFF
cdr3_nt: TGTGCCAGCAGCCCCCCCTTTACCCAGTTCGGGGAGCTGTTTTTT

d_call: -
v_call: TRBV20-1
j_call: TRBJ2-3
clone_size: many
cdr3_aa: CSARWWDTQYF
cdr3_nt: TGCAGTGCTAGATGGTGGGATACGCAGTATTTT

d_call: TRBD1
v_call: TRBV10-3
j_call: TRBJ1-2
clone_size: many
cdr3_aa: CAINQDRASGYTF
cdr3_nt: TGTGCCATCAACCAGGACAGGGCGAGTGGCTACACCTTC

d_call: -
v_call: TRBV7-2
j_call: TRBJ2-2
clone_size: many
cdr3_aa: CASSLSSQGGGTTGELFF
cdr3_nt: TGTGCCAGCAGCCTCTCGTCCCAAGGCGGCGGGACGACCGGGGAGCTGTTTTTT

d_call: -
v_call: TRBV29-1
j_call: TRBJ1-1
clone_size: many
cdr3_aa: CSVSRGSNTEAFF
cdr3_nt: TGCAGCGTTTCCCGGGGATCGAACACTGAAGCTTTCTTT

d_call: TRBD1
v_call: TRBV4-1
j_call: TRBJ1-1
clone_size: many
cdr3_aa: CASSQDLVQGRMDTEAFF
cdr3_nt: TGCGCCAGCAGCCAAGATCTGGTACAGGGGAGAATGGACACTGAAGCTTTCTTT

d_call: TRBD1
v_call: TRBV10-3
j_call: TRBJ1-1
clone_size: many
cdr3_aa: CAISSTGGPEAFF
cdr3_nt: TGTGCCATCAGTAGTACAGGGGGGCCTGAAGCTTTCTTT

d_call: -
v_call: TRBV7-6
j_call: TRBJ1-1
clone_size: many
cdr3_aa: CASSLGSNTEAFF
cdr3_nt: TGTGCCAGCAGCTTAGGTTCGAACACTGAAGCTTTCTTT

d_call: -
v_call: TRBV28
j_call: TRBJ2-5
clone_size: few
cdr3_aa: CASSLLSRDVQETQYF
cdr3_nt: TGTGCCAGCAGTTTATTGTCCAGGGACGTCCAAGAGACCCAGTACTTC